One and the same sample provided the 10 T cell receptor beta chains below, sequenced in a study of T cell changes during pregnancy in multiple sclerosis. Sequencing used immunoSEQ multiplex PCR; TCRdb keeps in-frame clones, though not all of them. The sample records some 87,000 clones, 90% to 95% being singletons. This sample comprised peripheral blood, obtained in the second trimester of pregnancy. These receptors were obtained from a female donor with multiple sclerosis, enrolled in a pregnancy study.

This chain uses TRBV4-3 with TRBJ2-5; 9 bases fit TRBD2. Germline V gene lookup returns CDR1 LGHNA and CDR2 YSLEER. Trimming at V came to 4 bases and at J to 3 bases, leaving 6 bases not matched to a gene. The CDR3 spans 15 residues. The CDR3 DNA sequence: TGCGCCAGCAGCCGGCGGGGACTAGCTGAAGAGACCCAGTACTTC. The encoded protein is CASSRRGLAEETQYF.

This clone was recorded only once. The chain has TRBV11-3 and TRBJ2-7, with TRBD1 identical over 9 bases. The V gene end was trimmed by 3 bases and the J gene end by 5 bases; junction bases not matched to a gene: 14. There are 17 residues in the CDR3. Germline V gives CDR1 SGHNT, CDR2 YENEEA. The CDR3 DNA sequence: TGTGCCAGCAGCTTCCCCCCGGGACAGGGTAAGTGTAACGAGCAGTACTTC. This gives the protein CASSFPPGQGKCNEQYF. Complete variable domain (other parts from reference TRBV11-3 and TRBJ2-7): EAGVVQSPRYKIIEKKQPVAFWCNPISGHNTLYWYLQNLGQGPELLIRYENEEAVDDSQLPKDRFSAERLKGVDSTLKIQPAELGDSAVYLCASSFPPGQGKCNEQYFGPGTRLTVT.

This sequence joins TRBV5-1 and TRBJ2-3; the match to TRBD1 covers 8 bases. This CDR3 is built from 16 residues. V dropped 0 bases and J dropped 6; count of bases not matched to a gene: 9. Germline V gene sequence: CDR1 SGHRS, CDR2 YFSETQ. Written as DNA, the CDR3 is TGCGCCAGCAGCTTGGGTACAGGGGGGCTTTCTGATACGCAGTATTTT. Translation gives CASSLGTGGLSDTQYF.

This chain connects TRBV5-5 to TRBJ1-2, with D perhaps TRBD1 (5 bases). Germline CDR1 and CDR2: SGHKS and YYEKEE (reference sequence). This CDR3 has 14 amino acids. Trimming stripped 1 base from V and 7 bases from J, with 14 bases between. The CDR3 spells CASSLTQGSIGYTF. CDR3 coding DNA: TGTGCCAGCAGCTTGACGCAGGGATCAATTGGCTACACCTTC.

This sequence joins TRBV4-3 and TRBJ2-5; D is undetermined. The CDR3 has 13 residues. Deletions cut 0 bases from V and 4 bases from J, with 6 bases between. Germline-derived CDR1 and CDR2 are LGHNA and YSLEER. In nucleotides, the CDR3 is TGCGCCAGCAGCCAAGATCCGGGAGAGACCCAGTACTTC. The encoded protein is CASSQDPGETQYF.

The chain couples TRBV5-4 to TRBJ2-7; D is undetermined. The CDR3 covers 14 residues. Trimming removed 1 base from V and 0 bases from J, with 8 bases in between. Looked up from germline, CDR1 is SGHNT and CDR2 is YYREEE (reference sequence). CDR3 amino acids: CASSLSSSSYEQYF. CDR3 nucleotides: TGTGCCAGCAGCTTGTCCTCCAGCTCCTACGAGCAGTACTTC.

The V and J genes are TRBV6-5 and TRBJ2-2, with unresolved D. The CDR3 is 11 amino acids. Per the germline V gene, CDR1 is MNHEY and CDR2 is SVGAGI. The V gene lost 8 bases and the J gene lost 6 bases, with 7 bases spanning the gap. The CDR3 region has the DNA TGTGCCAGCCGAGTTTCCGGGGAGCTGTTTTTT. This encodes CASRVSGELFF.

This clone was seen a single time. The CDR3 DNA follows: TGTGCCAGCAGCACGCATGGGACAGGTAGTGAAAAACTGTTTTTT. This sequence encodes CASSTHGTGSEKLFF. The V and J genes are TRBV21-1 and TRBJ1-4; TRBD1 was called by the table and not checked on the DNA. TRBV21-1 is annotated as a pseudogene. CDR3 length: 15 residues.

J is TRBJ2-5 and V is TRBV18; 9 nucleotides align to TRBD1. The V and J ends lost 3 bases and 5 bases, in that order; junction bases with no gene match: 16. The germline gives CDR1 KGHSH, CDR2 LQKENI. This CDR3 spans 18 amino acids. CDR3 protein: CASSPLPSTGGVRETQYF. In DNA, the CDR3 is TGTGCCAGCTCACCCCTCCCTTCGACAGGGGGGGTACGGGAGACCCAGTACTTC.

The chain carries TRBV5-4 and TRBJ2-7, with D unclear. Looked up from germline, CDR1 is SGHNT and CDR2 is YYREEE (reference sequence). This CDR3 has 13 residues. V lost 0 bases and J 4 bases, leaving 8 bases between the germline ends. DNA of the CDR3: TGTGCCAGCAGCTTGGGACACGAATACGAGCAGTACTTC. The encoded protein is CASSLGHEYEQYF.